This T cell receptor beta chain was documented in a study of CD8+ T cells in alopecia areata. General study points: Clonality was higher in lesional than normal scalp, especially in alopecia totalis/universalis.

Treatment of the sample: oral pan-JAK inhibitor, 5-10 mg twice daily. Comments on this clone: Its target is not known.

Extracted RNA was reverse transcribed into cDNA, the sequencing template. The data were produced by immunoSEQ multiplex PCR, yet TCRdb's version contains in-frame clones alone and is incomplete. In the table there are around 270,000 clones, roughly 60% of which are singletons. The V gene end was trimmed by 3 bases and the J gene end by 5 bases; junction bases not matched to a gene: 3. The CDR3 is made up of 13 amino acids. CDR1 is SGHVS and CDR2 is FQNEAQ in the germline V gene. The sequencing used CD4+ T cells sorted from blood, collected at week 24, from a patient treated with tofacitinib. This TCR was recovered from a human donor with alopecia areata. The J gene is TRBJ2-5, the V gene TRBV7-8, with TRBD2 matching over 7 bases. The CDR3 DNA reads as TGTGCCAGCAGCTTCGGGGGAGGGGAGACCCAGTACTTC. It yields the protein CASSFGGGETQYF.